Sequencing of this TCR beta chain was carried out in a study of blood T cell repertoires in COVID-19. This CDR3 contains 14 residues. Germline lookup yields CDR1 SGHVS and CDR2 FQNEAQ. With 0 bases removed from V and 9 bases from J, the gap between germline ends came to 13 bases. Source study methods: Estimation of nucleated cell counts relied on the amplification of reference gene primers. Produced via immunoSEQ multiplex PCR; TCRdb's table is partial and in-frame only. V and J calls plus clone size are reproduced from that table; the DNA served to infer D and trimming. This table has tens of thousands of clones, over 55% appearing once.

The receptor was derived from a woman between 70 and 85 years old with COVID-19, enrolled during active disease. The chain has TRBV7-8 and TRBJ2-3; D possibly corresponds to TRBD2 (6 bases). Sequences were obtained from peripheral blood. The CDR3 DNA is TGTGCCAGCAGCTTAGCGCCGGGGGAGGTAACGCAGTATTTT. Protein product: CASSLAPGEVTQYF.